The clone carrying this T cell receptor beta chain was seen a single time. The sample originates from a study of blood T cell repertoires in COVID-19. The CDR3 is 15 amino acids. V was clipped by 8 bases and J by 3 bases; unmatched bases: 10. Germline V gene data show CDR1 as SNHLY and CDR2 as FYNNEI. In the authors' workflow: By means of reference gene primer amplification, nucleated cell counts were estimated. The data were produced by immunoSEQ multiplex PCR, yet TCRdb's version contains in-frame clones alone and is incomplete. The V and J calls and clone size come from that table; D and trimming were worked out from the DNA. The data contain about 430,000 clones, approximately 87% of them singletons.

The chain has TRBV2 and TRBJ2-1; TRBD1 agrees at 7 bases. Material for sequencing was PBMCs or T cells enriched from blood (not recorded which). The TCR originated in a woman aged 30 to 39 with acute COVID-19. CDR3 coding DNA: TGTGCCAGCTCCGCTGCAGGGGGTAACTACAATGAGCAGTTCTTC. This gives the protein CASSAAGGNYNEQFF.